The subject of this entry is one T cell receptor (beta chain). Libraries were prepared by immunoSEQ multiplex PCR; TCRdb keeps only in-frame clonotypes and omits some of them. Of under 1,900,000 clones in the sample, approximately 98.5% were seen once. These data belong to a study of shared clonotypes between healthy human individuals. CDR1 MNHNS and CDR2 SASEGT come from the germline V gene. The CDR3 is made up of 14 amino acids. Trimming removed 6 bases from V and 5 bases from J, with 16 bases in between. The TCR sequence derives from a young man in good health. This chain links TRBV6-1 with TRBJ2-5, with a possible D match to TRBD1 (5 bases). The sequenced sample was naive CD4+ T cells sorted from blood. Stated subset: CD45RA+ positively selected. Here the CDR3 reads CASRRQHLGETQYF. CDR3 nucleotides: TGTGCCAGCAGGCGACAGCACCTGGGCGAGACCCAGTACTTC.